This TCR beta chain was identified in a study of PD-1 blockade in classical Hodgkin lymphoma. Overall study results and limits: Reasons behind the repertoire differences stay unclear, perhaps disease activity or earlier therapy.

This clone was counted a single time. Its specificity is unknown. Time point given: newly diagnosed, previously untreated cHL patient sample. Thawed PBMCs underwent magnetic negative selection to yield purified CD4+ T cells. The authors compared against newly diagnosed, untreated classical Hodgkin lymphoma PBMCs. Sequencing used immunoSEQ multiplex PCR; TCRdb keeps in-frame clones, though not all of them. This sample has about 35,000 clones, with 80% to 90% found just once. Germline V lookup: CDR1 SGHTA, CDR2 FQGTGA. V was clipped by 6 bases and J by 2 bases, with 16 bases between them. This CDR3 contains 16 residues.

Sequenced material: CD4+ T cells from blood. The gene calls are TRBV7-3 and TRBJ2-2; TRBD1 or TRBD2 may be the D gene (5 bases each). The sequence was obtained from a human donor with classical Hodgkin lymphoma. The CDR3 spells CASRPGPAANTGELFF. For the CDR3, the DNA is TGTGCCAGCAGGCCGGGACCCGCGGCAAACACCGGGGAGCTGTTTTTT.